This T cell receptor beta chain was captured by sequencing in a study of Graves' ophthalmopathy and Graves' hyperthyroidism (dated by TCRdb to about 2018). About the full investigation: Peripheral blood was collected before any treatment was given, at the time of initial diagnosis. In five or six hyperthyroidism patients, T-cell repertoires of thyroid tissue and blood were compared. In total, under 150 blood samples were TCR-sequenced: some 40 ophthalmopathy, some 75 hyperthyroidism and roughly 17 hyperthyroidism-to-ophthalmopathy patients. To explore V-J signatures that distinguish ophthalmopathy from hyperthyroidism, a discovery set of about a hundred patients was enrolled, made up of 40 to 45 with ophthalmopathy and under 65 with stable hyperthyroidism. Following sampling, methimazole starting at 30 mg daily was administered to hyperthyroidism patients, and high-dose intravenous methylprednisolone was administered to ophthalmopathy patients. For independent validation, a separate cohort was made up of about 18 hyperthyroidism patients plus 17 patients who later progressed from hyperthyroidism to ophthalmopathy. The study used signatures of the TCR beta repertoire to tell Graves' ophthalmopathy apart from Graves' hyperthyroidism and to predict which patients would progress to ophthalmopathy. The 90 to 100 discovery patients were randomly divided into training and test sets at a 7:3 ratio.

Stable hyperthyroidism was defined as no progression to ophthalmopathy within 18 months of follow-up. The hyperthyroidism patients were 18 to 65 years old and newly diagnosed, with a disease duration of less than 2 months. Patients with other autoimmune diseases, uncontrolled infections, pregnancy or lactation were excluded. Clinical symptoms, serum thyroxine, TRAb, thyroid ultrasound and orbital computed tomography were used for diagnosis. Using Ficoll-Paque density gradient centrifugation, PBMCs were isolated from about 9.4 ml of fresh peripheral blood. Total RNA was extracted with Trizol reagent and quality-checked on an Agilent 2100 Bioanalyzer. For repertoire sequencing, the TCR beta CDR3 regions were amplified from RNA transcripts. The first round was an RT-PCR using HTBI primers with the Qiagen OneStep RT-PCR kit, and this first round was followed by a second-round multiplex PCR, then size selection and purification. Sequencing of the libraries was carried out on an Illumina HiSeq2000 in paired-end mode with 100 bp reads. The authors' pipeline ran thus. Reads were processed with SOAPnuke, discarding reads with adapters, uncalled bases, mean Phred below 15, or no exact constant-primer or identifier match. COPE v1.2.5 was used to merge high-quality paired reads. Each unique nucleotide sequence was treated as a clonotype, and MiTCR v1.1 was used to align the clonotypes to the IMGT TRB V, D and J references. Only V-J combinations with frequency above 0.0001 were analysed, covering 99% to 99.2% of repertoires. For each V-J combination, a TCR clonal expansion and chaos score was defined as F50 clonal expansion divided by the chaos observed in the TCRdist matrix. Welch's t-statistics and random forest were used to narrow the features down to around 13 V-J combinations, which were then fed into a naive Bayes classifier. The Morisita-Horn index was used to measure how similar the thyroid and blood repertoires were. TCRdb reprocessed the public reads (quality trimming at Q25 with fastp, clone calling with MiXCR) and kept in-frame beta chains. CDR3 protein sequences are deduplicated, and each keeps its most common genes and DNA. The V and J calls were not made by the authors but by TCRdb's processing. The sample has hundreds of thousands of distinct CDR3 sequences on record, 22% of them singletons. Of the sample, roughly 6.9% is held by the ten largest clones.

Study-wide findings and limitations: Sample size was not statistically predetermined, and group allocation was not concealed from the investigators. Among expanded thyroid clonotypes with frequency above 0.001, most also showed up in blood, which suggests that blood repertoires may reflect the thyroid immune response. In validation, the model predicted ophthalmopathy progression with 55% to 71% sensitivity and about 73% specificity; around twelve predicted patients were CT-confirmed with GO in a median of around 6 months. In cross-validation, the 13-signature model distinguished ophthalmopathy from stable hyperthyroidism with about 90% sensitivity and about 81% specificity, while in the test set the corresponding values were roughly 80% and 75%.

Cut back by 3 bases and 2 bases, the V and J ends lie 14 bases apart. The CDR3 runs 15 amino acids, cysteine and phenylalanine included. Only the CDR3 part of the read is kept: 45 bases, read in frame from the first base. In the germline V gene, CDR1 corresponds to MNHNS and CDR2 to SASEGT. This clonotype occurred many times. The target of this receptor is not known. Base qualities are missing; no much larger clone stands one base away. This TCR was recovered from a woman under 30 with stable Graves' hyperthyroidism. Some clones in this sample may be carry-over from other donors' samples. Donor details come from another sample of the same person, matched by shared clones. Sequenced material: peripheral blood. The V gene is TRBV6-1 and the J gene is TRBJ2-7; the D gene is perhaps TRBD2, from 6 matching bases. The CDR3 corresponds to CASSDGGRAPYEQYF. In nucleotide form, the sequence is TGTGCCAGCAGTGATGGAGGGCGGGCACCCTACGAGCAGTACTTC.